This T cell receptor (beta chain) was obtained from a study of T cell responses to AZD1222 COVID-19 vaccine. General observations from the study: Within unmutated variant regions lay the reported targets of nearly half of spike-specific TCRs. The donor cohort was predominantly white British with a female majority, and clonal diversity may have been underestimated. Two doses of AZD1222 preceded a rise in Spike-specific TCR breadth and depth.

CDR3 size: 15 residues. In germline, CDR1 is MNHEY, CDR2 SVGAGI. Trimming at V came to 4 bases and at J to 2 bases, leaving 5 bases not matched to a gene. Method: immunoSEQ multiplex PCR; TCRdb's copy keeps in-frame clones and lacks some. The profile covers 100,000 to 150,000 clones, with just under 95% appearing a single time and 6.6% taken by the ten largest. For this clone: Its antigen remains unknown.

The sequences come from peripheral blood, collected on day 0 of AZD1222 vaccination. The receptor was derived from an adult in good health. V and J are TRBV6-5 and TRBJ2-1, with TRBD1 matching 7 bases. CDR3 sequence: CASSFDRAPYNEQFF. The CDR3, as DNA: TGTGCCAGCAGTTTTGACAGGGCACCCTACAATGAGCAGTTCTTC.